This T cell receptor (beta chain) was sequenced in a study of metastatic and nonmetastatic thyroid tumors. Study information: A comparison of repertoires was made across blood and tumor or nodule tissue from malignant and benign thyroid patients. Notes on the study in general: Malignant tumors reportedly showed significantly higher TCR beta diversity than benign nodules in both blood and tumor.

Before thyroid surgery, none of the patients had received any treatment. This clone was observed at least ten times. Its antigen remains unknown. Authors' methods: Differences in CDR3 between clinicopathological groups were drawn on to build a classifier intended to discriminate distant-metastatic papillary thyroid cancer patients. TCRdb reassembled clones from the PCR reads with MiXCR. TCRdb, not the original authors, processed these V and J calls. The sample gives 30,000 to 35,000 clones, 14% to 15% of which show up once; under 20% is in the top ten. Germline trimming cut 3 bases from V and 3 bases from J; bases unmatched to any gene: 8. Looked up from germline, CDR1 is DFQATT and CDR2 is SNEGSKA (reference sequence). CDR3 length equals 14 residues.

The sequence was collected from a male donor with papillary thyroid cancer or a benign thyroid nodule (not recorded which). Some clones in this sample may be carry-over from other donors' samples. The J gene is TRBJ2-7, the V gene TRBV20-1; 7 nucleotides line up with TRBD1. The sequencing input was blood. The CDR3 bases are TGCAGTGCTAGGAAACCGGGACAGATCTACGAGCAGTACTTC. It yields the protein CSARKPGQIYEQYF.